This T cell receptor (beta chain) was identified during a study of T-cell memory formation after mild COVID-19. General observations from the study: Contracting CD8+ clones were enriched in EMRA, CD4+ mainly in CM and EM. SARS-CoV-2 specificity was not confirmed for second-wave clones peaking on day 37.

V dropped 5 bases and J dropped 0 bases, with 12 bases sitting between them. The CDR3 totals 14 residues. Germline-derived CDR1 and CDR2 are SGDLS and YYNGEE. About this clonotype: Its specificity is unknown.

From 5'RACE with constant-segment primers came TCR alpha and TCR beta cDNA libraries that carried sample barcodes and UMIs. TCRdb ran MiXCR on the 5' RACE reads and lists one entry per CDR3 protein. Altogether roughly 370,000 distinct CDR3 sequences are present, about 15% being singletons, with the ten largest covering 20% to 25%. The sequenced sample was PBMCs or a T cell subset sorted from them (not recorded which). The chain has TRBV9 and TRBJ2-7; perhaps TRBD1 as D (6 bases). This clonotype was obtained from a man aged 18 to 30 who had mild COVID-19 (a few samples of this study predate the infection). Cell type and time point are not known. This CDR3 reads CASSHGQSSYEQYF. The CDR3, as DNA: TGTGCCAGCAGTCACGGACAGAGCTCCTACGAGCAGTACTTC.